This T cell receptor beta chain is drawn from a study of blood T cell repertoires in COVID-19. With 4 bases removed from V and 3 bases from J, the gap between germline ends came to 10 bases. The CDR3 spans 13 residues. Germline V gene lookup returns CDR1 SGDLS and CDR2 YYNGEE. Method: immunoSEQ multiplex PCR; TCRdb's copy keeps in-frame clones and lacks some. The table shows almost 30,000 clones, with 89% occurring only once. This sequence joins TRBV9 and TRBJ2-5; D gene ambiguous. The specimen sequenced was peripheral blood. The sequence derives from a human donor in a cohort sampled during active COVID-19. CDR3 sequence reads: CASSQSSEETQYF. The CDR3 region has the DNA TGTGCCAGCAGCCAAAGCTCGGAAGAGACCCAGTACTTC.